The present TCR beta chain was sequenced within a study of cytomegalovirus exposure and HLA in healthy donors. Study background: The 90 to 150 validation repertoires used the same platform as the roughly 670 first-cohort repertoires, a later analysis reported.

Clones were read by immunoSEQ multiplex PCR, and TCRdb kept only the in-frame ones, dropping some. The table has 220,000 or so clones, over 75% seen once; the top ten hold 2%. The sample holds one count of this clone. Its antigen is as yet unknown. The V and J ends lost 4 bases and 2 bases respectively, with 13 bases between them. Looked up from germline, CDR1 is SGHNT and CDR2 is YYREEE (reference sequence). The CDR3 has 15 amino acids. Study observations and caveats: Cytomegalovirus status, reportedly, was diagnosed with high specificity and sensitivity by the classifier. According to the study, 180 or so TCR beta chains were cytomegalovirus-associated. According to a subsequent analysis, TCR clusters from the first cohort were inclined to appear together in the 110 or so validation repertoires.

Material: PBMCs. The TCR was taken from a woman between 18 and 30 years old in good health and CMV-seropositive. V gene TRBV5-4 combines with J gene TRBJ1-3; tentatively, D is TRBD1 (5 bases). Written as DNA, the CDR3 is TGTGCCAGCAGCCGATGGGGGGGTACTGGAAACACCATATATTTT. It yields the protein CASSRWGGTGNTIYF.